The present T cell receptor beta chain was sequenced within a study of blood T cell repertoires in COVID-19. The data were produced by immunoSEQ multiplex PCR, yet TCRdb's version contains in-frame clones alone and is incomplete. The table records under 450,000 clones, 87% of them present only once. The CDR3 has 13 amino acids. Germline lookup yields CDR1 MDHEN and CDR2 SYDVKM. V lost 7 bases and J 4 bases, leaving 11 bases between the germline ends. V usage is TRBV28 and J usage is TRBJ1-5; D not resolved. Sequencing input: PBMCs or T cells enriched from blood (not recorded which). The origin of this receptor is a woman in her 30s who had recovered from COVID-19. The CDR3: CASKLGGNQPQHF. The CDR3 DNA sequence: TGTGCCAGCAAACTGGGAGGGAATCAGCCCCAGCATTTT.